This T cell receptor (beta chain) was retrieved from a study of regulatory T cells in long-lasting Graves disease. Time point indicated: persistent/refractory GD, antithyroid drugs over 5 years with positive TRAb. With RNA extracted from PBMCs as input, the TCR library was made. Per germline, CDR1 MNHNS and CDR2 SASEGT. The length of the CDR3 is 14 residues. V lost 6 bases and J 3 bases, leaving 12 bases between the germline ends. Through Arm-PCR of CDR3 regions and iRepertoire HTBI primers, TCR beta libraries were built. TCRdb re-derived calls from the multiplex PCR reads in MiXCR, one entry per CDR3 protein. The sample consists of some 370,000 distinct CDR3 sequences, roughly 20% of them appearing once.

The TCR sequence derives from a female donor with Graves disease. The chain couples TRBV6-1 to TRBJ1-3, with D unclear. The sequencing here drew on peripheral blood mononuclear cells (PBMCs), taken when the disease was refractory, from a patient treated with antithyroid drugs. The CDR3 sequence: CASRAKVYGNTIYF. The CDR3 nucleotides are TGTGCCAGCAGGGCCAAGGTTTATGGAAACACCATATATTTT.